This is a list of T cell receptor beta chains from one sample in a study of blood T cell repertoires in COVID-19. Profiling relied on immunoSEQ multiplex PCR, and the TCRdb table lists in-frame clones only, not all of them. The table shows fewer than 150,000 clones, with about 82% occurring only once. Sequencing was carried out using peripheral blood. These receptor sequences come from a man aged 50-59 years with acute or convalescent COVID-19. Both conserved end residues are part of each CDR3. A D gene is named only where the DNA matches it firmly. Expanded clones get a size class; other rows say once, few or many, or leave the size out.

once TRBJ2-7 NA TRBV28 TGTGCCAGCAGTCCTCCTGGGGCGCAGAAAATCGAGCAGTACTTC CASSPPGAQKIEQYF
NA TRBJ2-7 NA TRBV6-5 TGTGCCAGCAGTTACTCGATCTCACAGTACGAGCAGTACTTC CASSYSISQYEQYF
NA TRBJ2-5 NA TRBV28 TGTGCCAGCAGTTTAACGGGAAGAGTGACAGAGACCCAGTACTTC CASSLTGRVTETQYF
NA TRBJ1-2 TRBD1 TRBV9 TGTGCCAGCAGCGCCACGGGACAGGGAAATTACTATGGCTACACCTTC CASSATGQGNYYGYTF
few TRBJ1-1 NA TRBV5-4 TGTGCCAGCAGCCCCGCGGGGGGGCAGGCTGAAGCTTTCTTT CASSPAGGQAEAFF
few TRBJ2-1 NA TRBV11-2 TGTGCCAGCAGCTTCGGGGAAAGCTCCTACAATGAGCAGTTCTTC CASSFGESSYNEQFF
once TRBJ2-5 TRBD1 TRBV10-3 TGTGCCATCAGTGGGCCGGGACAGGGTCAAGAGACCCAGTACTTC CAISGPGQGQETQYF
NA TRBJ2-7 TRBD1 TRBV9 TGTGCCAGCAGCGTAGCGGGGCAGGGGGCGTACTACGAGCAGTACTTC CASSVAGQGAYYEQYF
NA TRBJ2-1 TRBD2 TRBV9 TGTGCCAGCAGCCCTCGGGGTAGCGGGACTTCCCATGAGCAGTTCTTC CASSPRGSGTSHEQFF
NA TRBJ1-6 TRBD1 TRBV5-6 TGTGCCAGCAGCTTGGCAGGGGGCCCTAATAATTCACCCCTCCACTTT CASSLAGGPNNSPLHF
NA TRBJ2-5 NA TRBV4-1 TGCGCCAGCAGCCAAAGCATGTGGGAGACCCAGTACTTC CASSQSMWETQYF
few TRBJ2-7 TRBD2 TRBV5-1 TGCGCCAGCAGCTCCGGGAGTAGCGGGAGATCCTACGAGCAGTACTTC CASSSGSSGRSYEQYF
NA TRBJ2-2 TRBD2 TRBV18 TGTGCCAGCGCACCCCTCGGGGGGGCCGTCGGGGAGCTGTTTTTT CASAPLGGAVGELFF
NA TRBJ2-1 TRBD2 TRBV7-2 TGTGCCAGCAGCTTAGGACTAGCCCACAATGAGCAGTTCTTC CASSLGLAHNEQFF
NA TRBJ2-7 TRBD1 TRBV10-1 TGCGCCAGCAGTGAGTCGGGGACAGGGGTTTACGAGCAGTACTTC CASSESGTGVYEQYF
NA TRBJ1-1 TRBD1 TRBV9 TGTGCCAGCAGCGACTCGGACAGGGAATTTTCTGAAGCTTTCTTT CASSDSDREFSEAFF
NA TRBJ2-1 NA TRBV10-1 TGCGCCAGCAGTGGTGGTAGCGCTAACAATGAGCAGTTCTTC CASSGGSANNEQFF
NA TRBJ1-4 NA TRBV19 TGTGCCAGTACCGCCCGGGGGGTGGGTGAAAAACTGTTTTTT CASTARGVGEKLFF
NA TRBJ1-2 NA TRBV6-5 TGTGCCAGCAGTAGTGGGACTGGCGGGAACTATGGCTACACCTTC CASSSGTGGNYGYTF
NA TRBJ2-6 NA TRBV9 TGTGCCAGCAGCACGGGACATATCTCTGGGGCCAACGTCCTGACTTTC CASSTGHISGANVLTF
NA TRBJ2-5 NA TRBV10-3 TGTGCCATCAGTGAACGACAGGAGGAGACCCAGTACTTC CAISERQEETQYF
NA TRBJ2-7 NA TRBV7-2 TGTGCCAGCAGCTCATCCGGGATTTACTCCTACGAGCAGTACTTC CASSSSGIYSYEQYF
NA TRBJ1-6 NA TRBV6-2/TRBV6-3 TGTGCCAGCAGTTACTACGGGGCACCCCTCCACTTT CASSYYGAPLHF
NA TRBJ2-5 NA TRBV3-1/TRBV3-2 TGTGCCAGCAGTCGTCAGCAGGGGGGCGGGTGGTTAGAGACCCAGTACTTC CASSRQQGGGWLETQYF
NA TRBJ2-2 TRBD1 TRBV7-3 TGTGCCAGCAGCTTATGGGGGACAGGGAACACCGGGGAGCTGTTTTTT CASSLWGTGNTGELFF
NA TRBJ1-5 TRBD1 TRBV28 TGTGCCAGCAGCCTCGGCACAGGGGTCGCGCAGCCCCAGCATTTT CASSLGTGVAQPQHF